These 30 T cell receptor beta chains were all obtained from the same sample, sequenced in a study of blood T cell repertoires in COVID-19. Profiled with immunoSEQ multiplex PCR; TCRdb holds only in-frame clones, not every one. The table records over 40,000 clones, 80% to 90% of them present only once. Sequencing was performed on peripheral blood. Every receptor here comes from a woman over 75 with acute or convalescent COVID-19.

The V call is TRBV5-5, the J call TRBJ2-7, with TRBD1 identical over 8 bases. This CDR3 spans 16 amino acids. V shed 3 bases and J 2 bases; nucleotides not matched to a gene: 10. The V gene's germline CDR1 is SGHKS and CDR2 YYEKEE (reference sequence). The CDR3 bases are TGTGCCAGCAGCTGGGGGGACAGGACATACGCCTACGAGCAGTACTTC. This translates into CASSWGDRTYAYEQYF.

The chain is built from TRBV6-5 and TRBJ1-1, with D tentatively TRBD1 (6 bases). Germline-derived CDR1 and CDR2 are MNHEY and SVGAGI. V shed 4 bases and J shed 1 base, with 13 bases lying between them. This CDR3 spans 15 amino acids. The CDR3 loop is CASSSRQVTNTEAFF. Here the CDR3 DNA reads TGTGCCAGCAGTTCTCGACAGGTAACGAACACTGAAGCTTTCTTT.

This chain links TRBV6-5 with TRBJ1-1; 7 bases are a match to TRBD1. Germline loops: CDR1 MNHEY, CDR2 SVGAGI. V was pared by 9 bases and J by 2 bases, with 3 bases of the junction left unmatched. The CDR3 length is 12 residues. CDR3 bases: TGTGCCAGTAGGGACAGAAACACTGAAGCTTTCTTT. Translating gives CASRDRNTEAFF.

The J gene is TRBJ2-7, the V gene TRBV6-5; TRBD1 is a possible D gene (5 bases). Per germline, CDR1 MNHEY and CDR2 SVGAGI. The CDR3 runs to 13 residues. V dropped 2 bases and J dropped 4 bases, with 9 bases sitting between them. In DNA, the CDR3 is TGTGCCAGCAGTTACGACAGAAATTACGAGCAGTACTTC. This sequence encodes CASSYDRNYEQYF.

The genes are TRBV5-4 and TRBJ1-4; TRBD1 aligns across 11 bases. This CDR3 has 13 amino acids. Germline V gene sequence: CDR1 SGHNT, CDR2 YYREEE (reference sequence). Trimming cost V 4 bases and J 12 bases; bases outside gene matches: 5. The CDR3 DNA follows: TGTGCCAGCAGCAAGGACAGGGGGCCCCAACTGTTTTTT. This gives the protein CASSKDRGPQLFF.

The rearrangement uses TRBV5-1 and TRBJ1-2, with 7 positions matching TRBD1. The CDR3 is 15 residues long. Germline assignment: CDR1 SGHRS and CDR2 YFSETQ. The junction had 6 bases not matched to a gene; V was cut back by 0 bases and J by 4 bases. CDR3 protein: CASSLDRGASYGYTF. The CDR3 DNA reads TGCGCCAGCAGCTTGGACAGGGGCGCGAGCTATGGCTACACCTTC. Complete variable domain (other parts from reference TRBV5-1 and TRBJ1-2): KAGVTQTPRYLIKTRGQQVTLSCSPISGHRSVSWYQQTPGQGLQFLFEYFSETQRNKGNFPGRFSGRQFSNSRSEMNVSTLELGDSALYLCASSLDRGASYGYTFGSGTRLTVV.

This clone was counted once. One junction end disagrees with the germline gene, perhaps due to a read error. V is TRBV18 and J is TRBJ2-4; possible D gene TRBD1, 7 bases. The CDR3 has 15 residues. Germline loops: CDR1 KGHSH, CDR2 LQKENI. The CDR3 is CASSRAGGTKNIQHF. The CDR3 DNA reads TGTGCCAGCTCAAGAGCAGGGGGGACCAAAAACATTCAGCACTTC.

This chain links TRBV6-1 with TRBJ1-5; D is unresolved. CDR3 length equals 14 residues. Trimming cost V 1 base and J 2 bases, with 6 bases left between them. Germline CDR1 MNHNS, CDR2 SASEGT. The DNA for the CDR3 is TGTGCCAGCAGTGAAGGAGTTGGCAATCAGCCCCAGCATTTT. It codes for CASSEGVGNQPQHF.

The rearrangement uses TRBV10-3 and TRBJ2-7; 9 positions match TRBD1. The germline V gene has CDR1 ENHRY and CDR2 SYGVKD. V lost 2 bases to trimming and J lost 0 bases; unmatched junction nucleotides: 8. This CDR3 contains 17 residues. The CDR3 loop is CAISETEGQGSSYEQYF. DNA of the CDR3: TGTGCCATCAGTGAGACAGAAGGACAGGGGAGCTCCTACGAGCAGTACTTC.

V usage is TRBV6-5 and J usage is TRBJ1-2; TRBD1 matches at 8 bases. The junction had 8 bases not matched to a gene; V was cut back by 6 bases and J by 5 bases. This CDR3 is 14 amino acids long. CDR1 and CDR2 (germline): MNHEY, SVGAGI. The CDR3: CASSRTDRGYGYTF. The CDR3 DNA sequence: TGTGCCAGCAGCCGTACCGACAGGGGTTATGGCTACACCTTC.

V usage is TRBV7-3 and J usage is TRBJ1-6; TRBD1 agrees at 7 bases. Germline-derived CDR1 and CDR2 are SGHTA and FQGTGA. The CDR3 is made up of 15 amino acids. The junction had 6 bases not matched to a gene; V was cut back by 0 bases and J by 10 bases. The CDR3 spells CASSLTGTEGSPLHF. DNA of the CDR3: TGTGCCAGCAGCTTAACCGGGACAGAGGGATCACCCCTCCACTTT.

The CDR3 protein is CASSQTGGVEGYGYTF. CDR3 in DNA: TGCGCCAGCAGCCAGACCGGTGGGGTAGAGGGCTATGGCTACACCTTC. The chain employs TRBV4-1 and TRBJ1-2; the D is unclear. Germline V gene lookup returns CDR1 MGHRA and CDR2 YSYEKL. The CDR3 extends over 16 amino acids. With 3 bases removed from V and 4 bases from J, the gap between germline ends came to 18 bases.

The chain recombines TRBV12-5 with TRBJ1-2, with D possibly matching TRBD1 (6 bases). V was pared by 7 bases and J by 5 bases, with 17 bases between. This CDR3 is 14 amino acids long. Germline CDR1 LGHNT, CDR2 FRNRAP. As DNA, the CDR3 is TGTGCTAGTGCCACGGATACAGGGATTTATGGCTACACCTTC. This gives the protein CASATDTGIYGYTF.

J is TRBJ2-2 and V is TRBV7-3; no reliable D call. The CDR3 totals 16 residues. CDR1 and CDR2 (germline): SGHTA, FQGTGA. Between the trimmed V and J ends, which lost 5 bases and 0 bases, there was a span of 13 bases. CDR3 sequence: CASSPARLTNTGELFF. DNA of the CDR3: TGTGCCAGCAGCCCAGCTAGGCTTACGAACACCGGGGAGCTGTTTTTT.

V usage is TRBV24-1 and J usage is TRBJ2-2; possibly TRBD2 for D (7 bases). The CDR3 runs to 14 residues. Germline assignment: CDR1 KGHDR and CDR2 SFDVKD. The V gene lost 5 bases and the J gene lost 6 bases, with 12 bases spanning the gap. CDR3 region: CATSASGGAGELFF. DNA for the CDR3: TGTGCCACCAGTGCCTCGGGGGGCGCCGGGGAGCTGTTTTTT.

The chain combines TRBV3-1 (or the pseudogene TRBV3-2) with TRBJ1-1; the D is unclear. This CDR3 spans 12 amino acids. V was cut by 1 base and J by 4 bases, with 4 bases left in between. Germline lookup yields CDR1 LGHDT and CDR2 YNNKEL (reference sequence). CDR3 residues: CASSQAVTEAFF. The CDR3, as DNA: TGTGCCAGCAGCCAAGCCGTCACTGAAGCTTTCTTT.

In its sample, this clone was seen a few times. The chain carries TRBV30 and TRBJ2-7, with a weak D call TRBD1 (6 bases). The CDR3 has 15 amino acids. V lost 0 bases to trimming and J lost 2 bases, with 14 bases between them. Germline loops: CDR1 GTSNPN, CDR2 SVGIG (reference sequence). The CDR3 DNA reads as TGTGCCTGGAGTGTACAAGGACAGATTGCCTACGAGCAGTACTTC. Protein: CAWSVQGQIAYEQYF.

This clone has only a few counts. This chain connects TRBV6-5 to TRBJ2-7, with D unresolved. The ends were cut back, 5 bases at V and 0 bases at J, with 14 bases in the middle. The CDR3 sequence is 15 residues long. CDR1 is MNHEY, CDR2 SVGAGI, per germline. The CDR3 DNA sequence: TGTGCCAGCAGTCAACCCTTACAGAGCTCCTACGAGCAGTACTTC. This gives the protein CASSQPLQSSYEQYF.

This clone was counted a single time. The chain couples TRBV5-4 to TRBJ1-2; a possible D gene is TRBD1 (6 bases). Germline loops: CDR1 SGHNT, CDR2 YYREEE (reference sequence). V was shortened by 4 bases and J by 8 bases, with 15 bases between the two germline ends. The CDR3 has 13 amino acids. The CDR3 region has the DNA TGTGCCAGCAGCGGAATGGACAGAGGAGGCTACACCTTC. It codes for CASSGMDRGGYTF.

CDR3 DNA sequence: TGTGCCAGCAGCCTAGGACAGGGGGCTTATGGCTACACCTTC. Amino acid sequence: CASSLGQGAYGYTF. J is TRBJ1-2 and V is TRBV7-2; 11 nucleotides align to TRBD1. The CDR3 is 14 amino acids. After removal of 5 bases from V and 5 bases from J, the junction contained 4 bases not matched to a gene. Germline V gene sequence: CDR1 SGHTA, CDR2 FQGNSA.

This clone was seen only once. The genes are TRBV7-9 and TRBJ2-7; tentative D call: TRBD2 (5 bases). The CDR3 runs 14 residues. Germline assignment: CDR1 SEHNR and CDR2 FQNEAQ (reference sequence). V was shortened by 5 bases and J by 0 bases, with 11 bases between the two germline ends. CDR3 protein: CASSSSGRSYEQYF. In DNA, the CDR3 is TGTGCCAGCAGCAGCAGCGGACGCTCCTACGAGCAGTACTTC.

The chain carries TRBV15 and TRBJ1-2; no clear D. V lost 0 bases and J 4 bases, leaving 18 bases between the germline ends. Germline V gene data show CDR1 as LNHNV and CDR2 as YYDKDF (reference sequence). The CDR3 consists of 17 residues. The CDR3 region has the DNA TGTGCCACCAGCAGAGATACGAACAGCCACCTCACCTATGGCTACACCTTC. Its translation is CATSRDTNSHLTYGYTF.

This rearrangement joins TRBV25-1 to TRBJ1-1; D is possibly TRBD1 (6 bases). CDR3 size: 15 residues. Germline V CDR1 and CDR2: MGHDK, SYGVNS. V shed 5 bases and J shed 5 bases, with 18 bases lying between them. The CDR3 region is CASSPTGPARTEAFF. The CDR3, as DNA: TGTGCCAGCAGTCCGACAGGACCTGCGAGGACTGAAGCTTTCTTT.

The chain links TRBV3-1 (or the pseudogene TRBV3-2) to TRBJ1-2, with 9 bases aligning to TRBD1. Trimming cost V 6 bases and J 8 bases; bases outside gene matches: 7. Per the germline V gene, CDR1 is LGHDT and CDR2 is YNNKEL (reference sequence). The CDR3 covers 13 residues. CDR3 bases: TGTGCCAGCAGTCTTTCGGGACAGGGAGGCTACACCTTC. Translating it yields CASSLSGQGGYTF.

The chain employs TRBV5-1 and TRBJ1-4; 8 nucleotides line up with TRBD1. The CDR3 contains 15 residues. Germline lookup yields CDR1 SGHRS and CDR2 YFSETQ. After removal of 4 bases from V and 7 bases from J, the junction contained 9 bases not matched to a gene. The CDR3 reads CASSVTGTGGEKLFF. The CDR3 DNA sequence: TGCGCCAGCAGCGTGACAGGGACAGGAGGTGAAAAACTGTTTTTT.

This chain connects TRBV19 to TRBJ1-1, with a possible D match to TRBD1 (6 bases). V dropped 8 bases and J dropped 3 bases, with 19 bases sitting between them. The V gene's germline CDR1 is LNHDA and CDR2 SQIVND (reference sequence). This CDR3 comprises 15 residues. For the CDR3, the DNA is TGTGCCAGTTTCCCCCAGGGGATACCGTACACTGAAGCTTTCTTT. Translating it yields CASFPQGIPYTEAFF.

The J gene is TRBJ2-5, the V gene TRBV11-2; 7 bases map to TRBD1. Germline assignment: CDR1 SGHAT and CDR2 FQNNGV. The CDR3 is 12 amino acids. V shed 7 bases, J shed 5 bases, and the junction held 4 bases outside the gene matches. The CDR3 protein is CASTTGPETQYF. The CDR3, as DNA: TGTGCCAGCACGACAGGGCCGGAGACCCAGTACTTC.

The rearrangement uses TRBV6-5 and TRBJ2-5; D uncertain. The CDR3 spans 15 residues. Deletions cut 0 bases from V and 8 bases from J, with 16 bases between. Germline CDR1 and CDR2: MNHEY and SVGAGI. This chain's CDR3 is CASSYSVRAPDTQYF. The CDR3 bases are TGTGCCAGCAGTTACTCCGTACGCGCCCCTGATACCCAGTACTTC.

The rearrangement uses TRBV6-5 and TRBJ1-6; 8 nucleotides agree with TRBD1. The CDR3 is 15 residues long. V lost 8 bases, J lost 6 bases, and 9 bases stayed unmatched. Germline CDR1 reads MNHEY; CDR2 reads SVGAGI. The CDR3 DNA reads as TGTGCCAGCCTTATGGACAGGGAAGGTAATTCACCCCTCCACTTT. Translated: CASLMDREGNSPLHF.

The CDR3 DNA follows: TGTGCCAGCAGACCCCAGGTGACTGAAGCTTTCTTT. This codes for CASRPQVTEAFF. This chain joins TRBV7-2 and TRBJ1-1; no definite D call. The V gene's germline CDR1 is SGHTA and CDR2 FQGNSA. Deletions cut 6 bases from V and 5 bases from J, with 10 bases between. The CDR3 sequence is 12 residues long. Based on the CDR3 plus reference TRBV7-2 and TRBJ1-1, the full variable domain is GAGVSQSPSNKVTEKGKDVELRCDPISGHTALYWYRQSLGQGLEFLIYFQGNSAPDKSGLPSDRFSAERTGGSVSTLTIQRTQQEDSAVYLCASRPQVTEAFFGQGTRLTVV.